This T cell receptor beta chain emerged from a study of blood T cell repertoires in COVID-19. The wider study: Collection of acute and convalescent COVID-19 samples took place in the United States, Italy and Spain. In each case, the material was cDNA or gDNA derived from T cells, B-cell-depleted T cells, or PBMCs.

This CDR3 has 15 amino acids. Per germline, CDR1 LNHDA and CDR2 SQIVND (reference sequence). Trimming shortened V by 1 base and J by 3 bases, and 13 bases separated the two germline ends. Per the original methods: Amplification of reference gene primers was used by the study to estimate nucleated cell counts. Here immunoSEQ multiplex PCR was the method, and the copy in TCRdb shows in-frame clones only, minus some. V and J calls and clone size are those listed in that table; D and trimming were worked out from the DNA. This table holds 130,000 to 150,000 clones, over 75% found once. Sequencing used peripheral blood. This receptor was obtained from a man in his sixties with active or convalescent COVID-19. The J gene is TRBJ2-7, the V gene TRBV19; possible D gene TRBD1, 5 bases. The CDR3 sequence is CASSIGQGQDYEQYF. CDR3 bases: TGTGCCAGTAGTATAGGTCAGGGCCAAGACTACGAGCAGTACTTC.